Reported below is one T cell receptor beta chain. Antigen: not known. The data stem from a study of shared clonotypes between healthy human individuals. TCRdb's table, derived via immunoSEQ multiplex PCR, lists solely in-frame clones and lacks some. The data contain hundreds of thousands of clones, about 96% of them singletons. General study points: Clonotypes shared by all four sorted-subset donors had higher generation probabilities than non-shared clonotypes.

Germline lookup yields CDR1 MNHEY and CDR2 SVGAGI. V lost 0 bases, J lost 4 bases, and 10 bases lay in between. The CDR3 has 16 amino acids. Naive CD8 populations comprised CD45RO-negative cells positively selected for CCR7, excluding terminally differentiated effector memory CD45RA+ cells. The genes are TRBV6-5 and TRBJ2-6, with TRBD1 as a possible D gene (5 bases). The specimen was naive CD8+ T cells sorted from blood. The clonotype originates from a woman aged 25 to 39 in good health. CDR3 bases: TGTGCCAGCAGTTACTCTGGGGCCGTCGGGGCCAACGTCCTGACTTTC. It is translated as CASSYSGAVGANVLTF.